This entry lists 16 T cell receptor beta chains sequenced from one sample in a study of early T cells in non-severe SARS-CoV-2 infection. TCRdb redid the calling of the 5' RACE reads with MiXCR, one entry per CDR3 protein. The sample includes tens of thousands of distinct CDR3 sequences, 4.5% to 6% of them seen just once. Sequenced: whole blood. Every receptor here comes from an adult who was a healthcare worker with PCR-confirmed SARS-CoV-2 infection or an uninfected control (not recorded which).

This clonotype came up many times. The V and J genes are TRBV4-1 and TRBJ1-5; a possible D gene is TRBD1 (6 bases). Germline V gives CDR1 MGHRA, CDR2 YSYEKL. The CDR3 extends over 14 amino acids. The germline V and J ends were trimmed by 3 bases and 4 bases, with 10 bases remaining between them. The CDR3 sequence is CASSHRQGNQPQHF. The CDR3 DNA follows: TGCGCCAGCAGCCATAGGCAGGGGAATCAGCCCCAGCATTTT.

This clonotype was counted only a few times. J is TRBJ2-2 and V is TRBV5-1; a weak D match, TRBD1 (6 bases). Germline CDR1 and CDR2: SGHRS and YFSETQ. Trimming shortened V by 0 bases and J by 5 bases, and 11 bases separated the two germline ends. CDR3 length equals 15 residues. The CDR3 sequence: CASSLVGARTGELFF. In DNA form, the CDR3 reads TGCGCCAGCAGCTTGGTGGGGGCGCGTACCGGGGAGCTGTTTTTT.

The table lists this clonotype with many counts. The chain has TRBV11-2 and TRBJ1-2; TRBD1 agrees at 8 bases. Germline CDR1 SGHAT, CDR2 FQNNGV. The CDR3 spans 15 residues. The junction had 5 bases not matched to a gene; V was cut back by 1 base and J by 4 bases. CDR3 coding DNA: TGTGCCAGCAGCTTAGCCCCGGACAGGGCCTATGGCTACACCTTC. This encodes CASSLAPDRAYGYTF. Full variable domain (missing parts from reference TRBV11-2 and TRBJ1-2): EAGVAQSPRYKIIEKRQSVAFWCNPISGHATLYWYQQILGQGPKLLIQFQNNGVVDDSQLPKDRFSAERLKGVDSTLKIQPAKLEDSAVYLCASSLAPDRAYGYTFGSGTRLTVV.

The chain combines TRBV5-5 with TRBJ2-6; D remains unclear. The CDR3 has 15 amino acids. Germline CDR1 and CDR2: SGHKS and YYEKEE (reference sequence). Deletions cut 0 bases from V and 3 bases from J, with 7 bases between. CDR3 sequence: CASSLGQLGANVLTF. Written as DNA, the CDR3 is TGTGCCAGCAGCTTGGGACAACTTGGGGCCAACGTCCTGACTTTC. The whole variable domain, filled in from reference TRBV5-5 and TRBJ2-6, reads DAGVTQSPTHLIKTRGQQVTLRCSPISGHKSVSWYQQVLGQGPQFIFQYYEKEERGRGNFPDRFSARQFPNYSSELNVNALLLGDSALYLCASSLGQLGANVLTFGAGSRLTVL.

This clonotype showed up many times. The CDR3 sequence: CASSLSTPRGTNEKLFF. The CDR3 bases are TGTGCCAGCAGTTTATCCACCCCACGGGGAACTAATGAAAAACTGTTTTTT. The chain has TRBV27 and TRBJ1-4; no clear D gene. The germline V and J ends were trimmed by 0 bases and 1 base, with 12 bases remaining between them. The CDR3 contains 17 residues. Germline loops: CDR1 MNHEY, CDR2 SMNVEV (reference sequence).

This clonotype is labeled medium-sized. The rearrangement joins TRBV10-3 to TRBJ2-7; 8 nucleotides agree with TRBD2. CDR1 and CDR2 from the germline V gene are ENHRY and SYGVKD. The CDR3 consists of 13 residues. Trimming took 8 bases from V and 2 from J; bases not matched to a gene: 5. CDR3: CAIAVAGTYEQYF. DNA for the CDR3: TGTGCCATCGCAGTAGCGGGGACCTACGAGCAGTACTTC.

This clonotype was seen repeatedly, ten times or more. The CDR3: CASSQRGVGAGNTIYF. The CDR3 DNA reads as TGTGCCAGCAGCCAAAGGGGGGTTGGAGCTGGAAACACCATATATTTT. This chain uses TRBV3-1 with TRBJ1-3; tentatively, D is TRBD1 (6 bases). The CDR3 sequence is 16 residues long. The germline V and J ends were trimmed by 2 bases and 2 bases, with 13 bases remaining between them. CDR1 is LGHDT and CDR2 is YNNKEL in the germline V gene (reference sequence).

The CDR3 nucleotides are TGTGCCAGCAGTTTTATCCCGACCGCCGGGGAGCTGTTTTTT. Encoded protein: CASSFIPTAGELFF. This chain links TRBV12-3 or TRBV12-4 with TRBJ2-2, with D unresolved. V was shortened by 3 bases and J by 6 bases, with 11 bases between the two germline ends. This CDR3 spans 14 amino acids.

This clonotype has at least ten counts. The chain employs TRBV12-3 or TRBV12-4 and TRBJ2-5, with 7 bases matching TRBD1. The V and J ends lost 6 bases and 5 bases, in that order; junction bases with no gene match: 18. The CDR3 has 17 amino acids. CDR3 amino acids: CASSLYGTEAVKETQYF. CDR3 in DNA: TGTGCCAGCAGCCTATACGGGACAGAGGCTGTGAAGGAGACCCAGTACTTC.

In this sample, this clonotype is medium-sized (0.01 to 0.1%). The rearrangement links TRBV5-6 to TRBJ1-4; D is perhaps TRBD1 (5 bases). This CDR3 comprises 15 residues. Germline-derived CDR1 and CDR2 are SGHDT and YYEEEE. Trimming took 7 bases from V and 4 from J, leaving 17 bases between them. CDR3 residues: CASSNWQGSNEKLFF. The CDR3 DNA sequence: TGTGCCAGCTCCAACTGGCAGGGAAGTAATGAAAAACTGTTTTTT.

This clonotype has a count of ten or more. The CDR3 region has the DNA TGTGCCAGCAGCCAAGTCAGGGGGAACACTGAAGCTTTCTTT. Its protein is CASSQVRGNTEAFF. The gene calls are TRBV3-1 and TRBJ1-1; D might be TRBD1 (6 bases). Germline CDR1 and CDR2: LGHDT and YNNKEL (reference sequence). V was clipped by 1 base and J by 1 base, with 7 bases between them. CDR3 length equals 14 residues.

The chain employs TRBV5-4 and TRBJ1-2; tentative D call: TRBD1 (5 bases). The CDR3 is 13 residues long. V lost 4 bases to trimming and J lost 3 bases, with 10 bases between them. Germline CDR1 is SGHNT and CDR2 is YYREEE (reference sequence). CDR3 sequence: CASSGDGYYGYTF. Here the CDR3 DNA reads TGTGCCAGCAGCGGGGACGGATACTATGGCTACACCTTC.

This sequence joins TRBV7-6 and TRBJ1-6; 7 bases agree with TRBD1. The germline V gene encodes CDR1 SGHVS and CDR2 FNYEAQ. The V segment lost 5 bases and the J segment 8 bases; nucleotides outside the gene matches: 15. This CDR3 spans 17 amino acids. The CDR3 loop is CASSPEWDSRIHSPLHF. CDR3 bases: TGTGCCAGCAGCCCCGAATGGGACAGCAGGATCCATTCACCCCTCCACTTT.

Many counts were recorded for this clonotype. V usage is TRBV11-3 and J usage is TRBJ2-3; a possible D gene is TRBD1 (6 bases). V lost 3 bases to trimming and J lost 11 bases, with 15 bases between them. CDR1 SGHNT and CDR2 YENEEA come from the germline V gene. CDR3 length: 13 amino acids. The CDR3 DNA is TGTGCCAGCAGCTTTACACAGGGAACGGAGCAGTATTTT. Translated, it gives CASSFTQGTEQYF.

This clonotype was counted ten times or more. V is TRBV10-2 and J is TRBJ2-3; D gene uncertain. The germline V gene has CDR1 WSHSY and CDR2 SAAADI. CDR3 size: 13 residues. V was clipped by 2 bases and J by 0 bases, with 3 bases between them. CDR3 sequence reads: CASSEASTDTQYF. The CDR3 nucleotides read TGCGCCAGCAGTGAGGCTAGCACAGATACGCAGTATTTT.

There are many counts of this clonotype. V is TRBV15 and J is TRBJ1-1; a weak D match, TRBD1 (6 bases). With 0 bases removed from V and 5 bases from J, the gap between germline ends came to 13 bases. The CDR3 is made up of 15 amino acids. The germline CDR1 and CDR2 sequences are LNHNV and YYDKDF (reference sequence). CDR3: CATSRDNSRGTEAFF. CDR3 DNA: TGTGCCACCAGCAGAGATAATTCAAGGGGGACTGAAGCTTTCTTT. Looking up the rest from reference TRBV15 and TRBJ1-1 gives the full variable domain: DAMVIQNPRYQVTQFGKPVTLSCSQTLNHNVMYWYQQKSSQAPKLLFHYYDKDFNNEADTPDNFQSRRPNTSFCFLDIRSPGLGDTAMYLCATSRDNSRGTEAFFGQGTRLTVV.